This TCR beta chain was captured in a study of PD-L1 blockade in urothelial cancer (TCRdb year 2017). For context, the study as a whole: Every patient began therapy in about 2014 and was given atezolizumab 1,200 mg intravenously every 3 weeks. About 85% of the 29 patients were males with bladder-origin urothelial cancer, and about 65% of the roughly 30 reported a prior smoking history. An ECOG performance status of 0 or 1 was recorded for the patients, and 0 to 3 prior chemotherapy regimens had been received by the patients. Blood samples were analyzed at 3 weeks after treatment start (second dose) and at 6 weeks after treatment start. A median of 141,255 T cells and some 82,000 unique TCRs was obtained from blood samples, and a median clonality of roughly 0.08 was observed. An exploratory multi-omic analysis was conducted of the somatic, immune and clinical correlates of response to PD-L1 blockade with atezolizumab in urothelial cancer. TCR sequencing covered pretreatment tumor samples and matched, serially collected peripheral blood taken before and after atezolizumab treatment. Durable clinical benefit was defined as a progression-free survival longer than 6 months, and TCR features were additionally tested against progression-free survival and overall survival. Whole exome sequencing and RNA sequencing of pretreatment tumors were performed alongside TCR sequencing in the same patients. Nine patients achieved durable clinical benefit and 15 to 20 did not. Pretreatment blood TCR-seq was available for twenty-nine patients, at least one posttreatment blood collection was obtained for about 24 patients, and tumor TCR-seq was available for about 24 patients.

Study-level results and caveats: Among patients with durable benefit, tumor-associated TCR clones showed greater expansion in peripheral blood 3 weeks after treatment started (n ≈ 20, p = 0.022). Improved progression-free and overall survival was associated with having pretreatment peripheral blood TCR clonality below the median. Because the sample size was small (n of about 29) and many exploratory analyses were performed, the results are intended to be hypothesis-generating.

To estimate absolute template abundance from read counts, synthetic TCR analog templates were spiked into each PCR. Using the immunoSEQ assay, TCRbeta CDR3 regions were amplified from genomic DNA with bias-controlled V and J gene primers. Rearranged TCRbeta segments were sequenced at approximately 20X coverage. The published analysis was carried out like this. Sequencing errors were corrected by clustering, and CDR3s were annotated against IMGT so that V, D and J genes could be assigned. Downstream analyses used only productive TCRbeta rearrangements and left out out-of-frame or stop-codon sequences. To compute clonality, Shannon entropy was normalized by the log of the number of unique productive sequences and then subtracted from one. Clones differing between time points or between blood and tumor were identified by Fisher's exact test with Benjamini-Hochberg correction at adjusted p below 0.01. In TCRdb, the immuneACCESS table is reduced to in-frame sequences with V and J assigned. These tables do not hold every clone; where another copy was compared, an unresolved V gene accounts for under half, and the others remain unexplained. The V and J calls and clone size were taken over from that table, and D and trimming were inferred from the DNA. Here the sample has 25,000 to 35,000 clones; around 87% occur a single time. The leading ten clones occupy roughly 3.1% of the sample.

This clone was counted a few times. This receptor's antigen is unknown. Per-base quality was not reported, and no clone a single base away is much larger than it. The cohort comprised roughly 30 patients with locally advanced or metastatic urothelial carcinoma treated at Memorial Sloan Kettering on a trial protocol. Peripheral blood mononuclear cells were collected from each patient pretreatment and during treatment, giving between 1 and 8 total time points per patient. The Qiagen DNeasy Blood extraction kit was used to purify genomic DNA from total PBMCs and tumor samples. PBMCs were collected pretreatment and during treatment, and were isolated and stored as previously described. From a lookup of the germline V gene (reference sequence), CDR1 and CDR2 are LNHDA and SQIVND. V is shortened by 3 bases, J by 8 bases, and the region joining them spans 17 bases. The CDR3 sequence holds 15 residues, the cysteine and phenylalanine included. The kept DNA is CDR3 alone, 45 bases in frame from the first base.

This clonotype was sampled from a man aged 50 to 60 with urothelial cancer. The chain employs TRBV19 and TRBJ2-1; the D segment could be TRBD2, given 5 matching bases. The input for sequencing was PBMCs, taken around atezolizumab (anti-PD-L1) treatment. Here is the DNA: TGTGCCAGTAGTATCCTGGGGAGTAAGGTCGATGAGCAGTTCTTC. The translation is CASSILGSKVDEQFF. When the CDR3 is completed using the reference TRBV19 and TRBJ2-1 genes on either side, the full variable domain is DGGITQSPKYLFRKEGQNVTLSCEQNLNHDAMYWYRQDPGQGLRLIYYSQIVNDFQKGDIAEGYSVSREKKESFPLTVTSAQKNPTAFYLCASSILGSKVDEQFFGPGTRLTVL.